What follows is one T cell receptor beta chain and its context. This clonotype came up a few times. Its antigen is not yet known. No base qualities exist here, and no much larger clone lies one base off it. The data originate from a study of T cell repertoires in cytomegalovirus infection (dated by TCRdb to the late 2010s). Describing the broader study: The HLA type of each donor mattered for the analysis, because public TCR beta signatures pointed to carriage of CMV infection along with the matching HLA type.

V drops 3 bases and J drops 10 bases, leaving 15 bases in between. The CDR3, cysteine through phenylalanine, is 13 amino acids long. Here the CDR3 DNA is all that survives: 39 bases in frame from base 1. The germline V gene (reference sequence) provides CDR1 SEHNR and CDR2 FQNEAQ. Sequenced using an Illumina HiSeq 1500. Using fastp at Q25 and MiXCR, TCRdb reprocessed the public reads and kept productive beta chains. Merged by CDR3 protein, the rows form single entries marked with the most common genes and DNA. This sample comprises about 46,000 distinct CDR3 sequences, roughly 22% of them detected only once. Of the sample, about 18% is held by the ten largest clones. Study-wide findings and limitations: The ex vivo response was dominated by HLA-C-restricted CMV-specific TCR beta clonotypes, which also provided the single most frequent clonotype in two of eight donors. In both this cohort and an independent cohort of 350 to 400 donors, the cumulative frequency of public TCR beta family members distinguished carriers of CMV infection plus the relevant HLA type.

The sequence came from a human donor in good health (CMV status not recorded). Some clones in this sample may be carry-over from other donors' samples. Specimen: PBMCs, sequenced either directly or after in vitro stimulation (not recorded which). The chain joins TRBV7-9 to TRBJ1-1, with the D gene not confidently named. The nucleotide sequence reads TGTGCCAGCAGCTTGACCGGGATAACGGCAGCTTTCTTT. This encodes CASSLTGITAAFF.